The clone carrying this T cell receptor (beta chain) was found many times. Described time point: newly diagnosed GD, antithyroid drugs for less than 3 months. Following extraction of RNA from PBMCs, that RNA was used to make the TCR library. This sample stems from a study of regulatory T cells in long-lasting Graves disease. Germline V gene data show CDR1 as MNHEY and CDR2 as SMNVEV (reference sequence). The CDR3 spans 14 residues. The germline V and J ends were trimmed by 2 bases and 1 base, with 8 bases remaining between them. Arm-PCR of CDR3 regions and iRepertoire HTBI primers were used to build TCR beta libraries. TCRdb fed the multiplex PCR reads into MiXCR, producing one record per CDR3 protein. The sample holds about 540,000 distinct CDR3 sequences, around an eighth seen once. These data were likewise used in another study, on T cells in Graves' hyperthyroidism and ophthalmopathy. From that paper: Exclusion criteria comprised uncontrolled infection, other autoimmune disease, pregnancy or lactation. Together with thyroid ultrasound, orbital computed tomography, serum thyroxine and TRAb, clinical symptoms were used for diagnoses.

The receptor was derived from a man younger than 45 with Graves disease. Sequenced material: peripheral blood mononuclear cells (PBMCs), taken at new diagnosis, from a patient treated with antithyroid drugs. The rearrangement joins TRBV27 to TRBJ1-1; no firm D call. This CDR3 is CASSLDTENTEAFF. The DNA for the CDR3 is TGTGCCAGCAGTTTAGATACAGAGAACACTGAAGCTTTCTTT.